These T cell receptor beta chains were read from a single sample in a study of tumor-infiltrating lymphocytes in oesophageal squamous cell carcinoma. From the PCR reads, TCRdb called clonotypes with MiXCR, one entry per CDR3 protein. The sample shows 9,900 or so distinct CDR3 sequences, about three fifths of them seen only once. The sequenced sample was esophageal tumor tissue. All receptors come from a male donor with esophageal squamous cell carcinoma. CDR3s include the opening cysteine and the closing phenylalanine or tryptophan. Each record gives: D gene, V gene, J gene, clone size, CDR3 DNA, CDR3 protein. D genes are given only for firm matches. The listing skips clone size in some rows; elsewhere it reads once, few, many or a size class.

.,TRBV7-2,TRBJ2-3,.,TGTGCCAGCAGCTTAGTCGGCGTGATCACAGATACGCAGTATTTT,CASSLVGVITDTQYF
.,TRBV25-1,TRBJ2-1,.,TGTGCCAGCAGTGAACTGGCTAGGGACTACAATGAGCAGTTCTTC,CASSELARDYNEQFF
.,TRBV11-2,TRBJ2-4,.,TGTGCCAGCAGCTTAATCGGGGAGCTGTACTTC,CASSLIGELYF
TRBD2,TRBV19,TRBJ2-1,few,TGTGCCAGTAGTATATCGGGACTAGCGGGACGGGGAAGAGAGCAGTTCTTC,CASSISGLAGRGREQFF
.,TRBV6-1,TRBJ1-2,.,TGTGCCAGCAGTGAAGCAGGCTATGGCTACACCTTC,CASSEAGYGYTF
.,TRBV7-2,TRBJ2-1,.,TGTGCCAGCAGCTTCACTGACAATGAGCAGTTCTTC,CASSFTDNEQFF
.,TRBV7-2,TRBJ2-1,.,TGTGCCAGCAGGAAAGGGGGAAGCTCCTACAATGAGCAGTTCTTC,CASRKGGSSYNEQFF
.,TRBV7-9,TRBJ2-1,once,TGTGCCAGCGGAGCCCATGAGCAGTTCTTC,CASGAHEQFF
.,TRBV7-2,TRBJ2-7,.,TGTGCCAGCAGCTTATTTGCGGGAAACTACGAGCAGTACTTC,CASSLFAGNYEQYF
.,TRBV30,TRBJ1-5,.,TGTGCCTGGAGTGATAACAGAGACAATCAGCCCCAGCATTTT,CAWSDNRDNQPQHF
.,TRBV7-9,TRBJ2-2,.,TGTGCCAGCAGCTTAGCGGGGGGCATTACCGGGGAGCTGTTTTTT,CASSLAGGITGELFF
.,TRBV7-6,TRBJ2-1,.,TGTGCCAGCAGCTTTCCCAAACCGGGACGAGAACGCAATGAGCAGTTCTTC,CASSFPKPGRERNEQFF
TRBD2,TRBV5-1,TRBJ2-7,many,TGCGCCAGCAGCCCAACTCTGACTAGCGGGAACGACGAGCAGTACTTC,CASSPTLTSGNDEQYF
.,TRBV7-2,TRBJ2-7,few,TGTGCCAGCAGCTTACGGCCTGAATGGGAGCAGTACTTC,CASSLRPEWEQYF
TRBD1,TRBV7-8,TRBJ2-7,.,TGTGCCAGCAGCTTAAGGGGGACAGGGATCAACAATGAGCAGTACTTC,CASSLRGTGINNEQYF
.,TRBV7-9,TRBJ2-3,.,TGTGCCAGCAGCACAATGTCTTGGGATACGCAGTATTTT,CASSTMSWDTQYF
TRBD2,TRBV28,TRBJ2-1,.,TGTGCCAGCGGGGGGGGTAAGCAGTTCTTC,CASGGGKQFF
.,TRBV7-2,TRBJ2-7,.,TGTGCCAGCAGCCGTACAGGCTCCTACGAGCAGTACTTC,CASSRTGSYEQYF
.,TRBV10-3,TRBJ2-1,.,TGTGCCATCAGTGAAGATCTAAGCTCCTACAATGAGCAGTTCTTC,CAISEDLSSYNEQFF
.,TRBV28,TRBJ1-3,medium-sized,TGTGACGGGGGCACCTCTGGAAACACCATATATTTT,CDGGTSGNTIYF